This passage covers 26 T cell receptor beta chains from one sample sequenced in a study of T cells in Graves' hyperthyroidism and ophthalmopathy. Amplified regions were TCR beta CDR3 sequences from RNA transcripts. An initial round of RT-PCR targeting the TCR CDR3 relied on the HTBI primer set. TCRdb passed the multiplex PCR reads through MiXCR, listing each CDR3 protein once. The sample includes 700,000 or so distinct CDR3 sequences, more than 12% of them seen just once. Sequenced: blood. The receptors derive from a woman aged 45-65 years with Graves' ophthalmopathy.

J is TRBJ2-7 and V is TRBV6-2 or TRBV6-3; 11 nucleotides agree with TRBD1. CDR3 length: 18 amino acids. J lost 5 bases, V lost 2 bases, and 14 bases had no gene match. The germline V gene has CDR1 MNHEY and CDR2 SVGEGT. In DNA, the CDR3 is TGTGCCAGCAGTTACGACCGGGACAGGGGGTTTTCCAGCGACGAGCAGTACTTC. Its translation: CASSYDRDRGFSSDEQYF.

The table lists this clonotype with many counts. The chain is built from TRBV28 and TRBJ2-4, with 8 bases lining up with TRBD1. Germline V gene lookup returns CDR1 MDHEN and CDR2 SYDVKM. CDR3 length equals 16 residues. The V and J ends lost 5 bases and 0 bases, in that order; junction bases with no gene match: 6. The CDR3: CASSPRTGSAKNIQYF. The CDR3 bases are TGTGCCAGCAGTCCGAGGACAGGGTCAGCCAAAAACATTCAGTACTTC.

This clonotype was found a few times. The chain has TRBV28 and TRBJ2-1; TRBD2 matches at 13 bases. CDR3 length: 15 residues. Germline V gene lookup returns CDR1 MDHEN and CDR2 SYDVKM. V gave up 1 base and J gave up 13 bases; unmatched junction bases: 7. The CDR3 nucleotides read TGTGCCAGCAGTTTATTTAGGACTAGCGGGAGACTACAGTTCTTC. Protein product: CASSLFRTSGRLQFF.

This clonotype was found a few times. In DNA, the CDR3 is TGTGCCAGCAGTTTATTAGGGACTAGCTGGTCCTACGAGCAGTACTTC. Amino acids: CASSLLGTSWSYEQYF. J is TRBJ2-7 and V is TRBV28, with 9 bases that match TRBD2. The CDR3 runs 16 residues. Germline CDR1 is MDHEN and CDR2 is SYDVKM. J was trimmed by 1 base and V by 1 base; bases with no gene match: 5.

This clonotype was observed many times. The V call is TRBV27, the J call TRBJ2-1, with D uncertain. Germline loops: CDR1 MNHEY, CDR2 SMNVEV (reference sequence). V lost 3 bases to trimming and J lost 3 bases, with 6 bases between them. There are 13 residues in the CDR3. The chain's CDR3 is CASSFNSYNEQFF. The CDR3 DNA reads TGTGCCAGCAGTTTTAACAGCTACAATGAGCAGTTCTTC.

This clonotype was seen repeatedly, ten times or more. The chain combines TRBV12-3 or TRBV12-4 with TRBJ2-1, with unresolved D. The CDR3 contains 16 residues. The ends were cut back, 0 bases at V and 0 bases at J, with 9 bases in the middle. CDR3 coding DNA: TGTGCCAGCAGTTTAGCCCACGTTGGCTCCTACAATGAGCAGTTCTTC. As protein: CASSLAHVGSYNEQFF.

The rearrangement links TRBV30 to TRBJ1-4; D remains unclear. Germline V CDR1 and CDR2: GTSNPN, SVGIG (reference sequence). The CDR3 spans 14 residues. With 4 bases removed from V and 2 bases from J, the gap between germline ends came to 11 bases. CDR3 protein: CAWNPYPTNEKLFF. CDR3 nucleotide sequence: TGTGCCTGGAACCCCTACCCCACTAATGAAAAACTGTTTTTT.

Only one count was recorded for this clonotype. The J gene is TRBJ1-1, the V gene TRBV28; D is unclear. The V gene lost 3 bases and the J gene lost 3 bases, with 8 bases spanning the gap. The CDR3 totals 13 residues. Per the germline V gene, CDR1 is MDHEN and CDR2 is SYDVKM. CDR3 amino acids: CASSLGWYTEAFF. The CDR3 DNA reads TGTGCCAGCAGTTTGGGGTGGTACACTGAAGCTTTCTTT.

The gene calls are TRBV6-1 and TRBJ2-3; either TRBD1 or TRBD2 may supply D (9 bases each). V was pared by 5 bases and J by 4 bases, with 28 bases between. CDR1 is MNHNS and CDR2 is SASEGT in the germline V gene. The CDR3 consists of 19 residues. The CDR3 DNA follows: TGTGCCAGCAGTCTGGACAGGGGCGGGAGGGCCCCAATCGCAGATACGCAGTATTTT. Translated: CASSLDRGGRAPIADTQYF.

This clonotype was counted at least ten times. The chain carries TRBV12-3 or TRBV12-4 and TRBJ1-5, with TRBD1 matching 8 bases. The J segment lost 3 bases and the V segment lost 2 bases, leaving 3 bases of the junction unmatched. The CDR3 is 15 residues long. CDR3: CASSLWQGANQPQHF. The CDR3 nucleotides read TGTGCCAGCAGTTTATGGCAGGGGGCCAATCAGCCCCAGCATTTT.

This clonotype occurred many times. The gene calls are TRBV2 and TRBJ2-5; 7 nucleotides agree with TRBD1. This CDR3 spans 12 amino acids. J lost 2 bases, V lost 9 bases, and 3 bases had no gene match. CDR1 is SNHLY and CDR2 is FYNNEI in the germline V gene. CDR3 DNA: TGTGCCAGTAGGGACAGACAAGAGACCCAGTACTTC. Amino acid sequence: CASRDRQETQYF.

This clonotype was found a few times. The rearrangement joins TRBV19 to TRBJ2-3; 8 nucleotides match TRBD2. The V gene's germline CDR1 is LNHDA and CDR2 SQIVND (reference sequence). The CDR3 has 20 amino acids. V lost 9 bases to trimming and J lost 1 base; unmatched junction nucleotides: 24. In DNA, the CDR3 is TGTGCCAGGGGGAGCGTTCGTGTCGGGAGGGCCGCCCCCCGCACAGATACGCAGTATTTT. This sequence encodes CARGSVRVGRAAPRTDTQYF.

The table lists this clonotype with many counts. The chain couples TRBV20-1 to TRBJ2-3, with TRBD2 matching over 11 bases. V gave up 4 bases and J gave up 3 bases; unmatched junction bases: 6. There are 15 residues in the CDR3. Germline loops: CDR1 DFQATT, CDR2 SNEGSKA (reference sequence). CDR3 in DNA: TGCAGTGCTAACGTAGCGGGAGGGCGTACAGATACGCAGTATTTT. It codes for CSANVAGGRTDTQYF.

This clonotype showed up many times. The V gene is TRBV30, the J gene TRBJ1-1; TRBD1 aligns across 8 bases. V lost 5 bases and J lost 5; bases outside the gene matches: 4. CDR1 and CDR2 (germline): GTSNPN, SVGIG (reference sequence). This CDR3 contains 12 residues. The CDR3 coding sequence is TGTGCCTGGGGACAGGGCGGGACTGAAGCTTTCTTT. It is translated as CAWGQGGTEAFF.

This clonotype was counted between two and nine times. V usage is TRBV7-2 and J usage is TRBJ2-7, with 9 bases identical to TRBD1. This CDR3 has 18 amino acids. The V gene end was trimmed by 11 bases and the J gene end by 2 bases; junction bases not matched to a gene: 22. CDR1 SGHTA and CDR2 FQGNSA come from the germline V gene. This chain's CDR3 is CAVRFPTGGGQHPYEQYF. In DNA form, the CDR3 reads TGTGCCGTCCGGTTTCCGACAGGGGGGGGGCAACACCCCTACGAGCAGTACTTC.

In its sample, this clonotype was seen many times. This rearrangement joins TRBV11-2 to TRBJ2-5; 9 bases are a match to TRBD1. This CDR3 has 13 amino acids. V lost 3 bases and J lost 7; bases outside the gene matches: 3. Looked up from germline, CDR1 is SGHAT and CDR2 is FQNNGV. This chain's CDR3 is CASSLGQGVTQYF. CDR3 sequence (DNA): TGTGCCAGCAGCTTGGGACAGGGTGTGACCCAGTACTTC.

The chain carries TRBV10-3 and TRBJ2-3; D is undetermined. This CDR3 region has 17 residues. The germline CDR1 and CDR2 sequences are ENHRY and SYGVKD. Deletions cut 0 bases from V and 2 bases from J, with 15 bases between. CDR3 nucleotide sequence: TGTGCCATCAGTGAGTCTGGTGGGCGAAGAAACACAGATACGCAGTATTTT. Its translation: CAISESGGRRNTDTQYF.

The chain recombines TRBV30 with TRBJ1-4, with TRBD1 as a possible D gene (5 bases). V was pared by 2 bases and J by 6 bases, with 22 bases between. Germline V lookup: CDR1 GTSNPN, CDR2 SVGIG (reference sequence). The CDR3 totals 17 residues. Written as DNA, the CDR3 is TGTGCCTGGAGTTTCCCCCTGTACCGGGTAGGGGATGAAAAACTGTTTTTT. Its translation: CAWSFPLYRVGDEKLFF. Supplemented by reference TRBV30 and TRBJ1-4, the full variable domain reads SQTIHQWPATLVQPVGSPLSLECTVEGTSNPNLYWYRQAAGRGLQLLFYSVGIGQISSEVPQNLSASRPQDRQFILSSKKLLLSDSGFYLCAWSFPLYRVGDEKLFFGSGTQLSVL.

This clonotype has a handful of counts. This chain connects TRBV6-1 to TRBJ2-2; the match to TRBD2 covers 8 bases. CDR1 and CDR2 from the germline V gene are MNHNS and SASEGT. Germline trimming cut 6 bases from V and 3 bases from J; bases unmatched to any gene: 6. This CDR3 region has 15 residues. The CDR3 protein is CASRREGLYTGELFF. In DNA form, the CDR3 reads TGTGCCAGCAGACGGGAGGGCCTATACACCGGGGAGCTGTTTTTT.

The V gene is TRBV27, the J gene TRBJ2-5, with D uncertain. The V gene's germline CDR1 is MNHEY and CDR2 SMNVEV (reference sequence). The V end lost 4 bases, the J end lost 3 bases, and 9 bases lay between the germline ends. This CDR3 region has 13 residues. The CDR3 region is CASSSWVEETQYF. The CDR3 DNA reads as TGTGCCAGCAGTTCTTGGGTTGAAGAGACCCAGTACTTC.

The J gene is TRBJ2-1, the V gene TRBV7-2, with 12 bases that match TRBD2. J lost 0 bases, V lost 7 bases, and 4 bases had no gene match. Looked up from germline, CDR1 is SGHTA and CDR2 is FQGNSA. The CDR3 length is 16 residues. CDR3 bases: TGTGCCAGCACCGGACTAGCGGGAAGCTCCTACAATGAGCAGTTCTTC. Translated, it gives CASTGLAGSSYNEQFF.

This clonotype was counted ten times or more. This chain joins TRBV15 and TRBJ2-1, with 11 bases lining up with TRBD2. There are 16 residues in the CDR3. Germline CDR1 reads LNHNV; CDR2 reads YYDKDF (reference sequence). J lost 6 bases, V lost 2 bases, and 6 bases had no gene match. CDR3 nucleotides: TGTGCCACCAGCAGAAAACTAGCGGGAGTCCCCAATGAGCAGTTCTTC. Amino acids: CATSRKLAGVPNEQFF.

This clonotype was picked up many times. The chain joins TRBV6-2 or TRBV6-3 to TRBJ2-7; 8 nucleotides match TRBD1. After removal of 6 bases from V and 2 bases from J, the junction contained 6 bases not matched to a gene. This CDR3 is 14 amino acids long. CDR1 and CDR2 from the germline V gene are MNHEY and SVGEGT. CDR3 sequence: CASRHRDRTYEQYF. CDR3 nucleotides: TGTGCCAGCAGGCACCGGGACAGGACCTACGAGCAGTACTTC.

The chain has TRBV27 and TRBJ1-5; TRBD1 agrees at 7 bases. The germline V gene encodes CDR1 MNHEY and CDR2 SMNVEV (reference sequence). J gave up 4 bases and V 2 bases, and 5 bases lay outside the gene matches. The CDR3 extends over 15 amino acids. Written as DNA, the CDR3 is TGTGCCAGCAGTTTAGGGGACAGCCCTAATCAGCCCCAGCATTTT. Translation gives CASSLGDSPNQPQHF.

This clonotype was detected many times. This chain joins TRBV7-3 and TRBJ2-1; no clear D. CDR1 SGHTA and CDR2 FQGTGA come from the germline V gene. With 5 bases removed from V and 8 bases from J, the gap between germline ends came to 13 bases. The CDR3 consists of 13 residues. The CDR3 is CASSLSSIDEQFF. In DNA, the CDR3 is TGTGCCAGCAGCCTGAGCTCGATAGATGAGCAGTTCTTC.

Turning to this clonotype: Since a much larger clone is just one base distant, this may be a read error. The chain has TRBV27 and TRBJ2-4, with TRBD1 identical over 9 bases. The CDR3 totals 17 residues. CDR1 and CDR2 from the germline V gene are MNHEY and SMNVEV (reference sequence). DNA for the CDR3: TGTGCCAGCAGTTTGCGCACAGGGGGCAGGGCCAAAAACGTTCAGTACTTC. This codes for CASSLRTGGRAKNVQYF.